This entry lists 26 T cell receptor beta chains sequenced from one sample in a study of technical replicates of blood from a few donors. Assay: immunoSEQ multiplex PCR; the TCRdb copy retains only in-frame clones and omits some. Found here are around 67,000 clones, 70% to 90% of them singletons; the top ten hold approximately 5.1%. The sequenced sample was PBMCs. Every receptor here comes from a human donor in good health. Some clones in this sample may be carry-over from other donors' samples.

The gene calls are TRBV5-1 and TRBJ2-2, with a possible D match to TRBD1 (6 bases). The CDR3 has 14 amino acids. Germline V gene data show CDR1 as SGHRS and CDR2 as YFSETQ. Trimming pared 4 bases from V and 4 bases from J, leaving 11 bases between. The CDR3 spells CASSTQGPTGELFF. The CDR3 DNA is TGCGCCAGCAGCACACAGGGTCCCACCGGGGAGCTGTTTTTT.

Here the CDR3 reads CASSQDSSGGSETQYF. Here the CDR3 DNA reads TGTGCCAGCAGCCAAGATTCCAGCGGGGGGTCGGAGACCCAGTACTTC. The V gene is TRBV4-2, the J gene TRBJ2-5; 9 positions match TRBD2. V lost 0 bases to trimming and J lost 5 bases; unmatched junction nucleotides: 7. The germline gives CDR1 LGHNA, CDR2 YNFKEQ. This CDR3 contains 16 residues.

This chain joins TRBV7-9 and TRBJ2-7; perhaps TRBD2 as D (5 bases). Per germline, CDR1 SEHNR and CDR2 FQNEAQ (reference sequence). With 11 bases removed from V and 6 bases from J, the gap between germline ends came to 17 bases. The CDR3 loop spans 12 amino acids. The CDR3 nucleotides are TGTGCCTTCGAAAAAACTAGTAGCGAGCAGTACTTC. Its translation: CAFEKTSSEQYF.

The rearrangement joins TRBV30 to TRBJ2-3; TRBD2 aligns across 9 bases. The V and J ends lost 3 bases and 5 bases, in that order; junction bases with no gene match: 12. This CDR3 contains 16 residues. From germline, CDR1 is GTSNPN and CDR2 SVGIG (reference sequence). Written as DNA, the CDR3 is TGTGCCTGGAGGGATAATAGCGGGAGATTGGGAGATACGCAGTATTTT. It encodes CAWRDNSGRLGDTQYF.

The J gene is TRBJ2-1, the V gene TRBV6-4, with 9 nucleotides matching TRBD1. Germline CDR1 MRHNA, CDR2 SNTAGT. The CDR3 sequence is 16 residues long. The V gene end was trimmed by 2 bases and the J gene end by 6 bases; junction bases not matched to a gene: 8. This chain's CDR3 is CASSDAPGQGLNEQFF. The CDR3 coding sequence is TGTGCCAGCAGTGACGCACCGGGACAGGGCCTCAATGAGCAGTTCTTC.

The chain combines TRBV5-1 with TRBJ2-3; 9 bases are a match to TRBD1. V shed 2 bases and J 4 bases; nucleotides not matched to a gene: 5. There are 15 residues in the CDR3. CDR1 is SGHRS, CDR2 YFSETQ, per germline. Written as DNA, the CDR3 is TGCGCCAGCAGCTTCCGGGACAGGGACGCAGATACGCAGTATTTT. Amino acid sequence: CASSFRDRDADTQYF.

V usage is TRBV6-1 and J usage is TRBJ2-3; 10 bases map to TRBD2. CDR1 MNHNS and CDR2 SASEGT come from the germline V gene. There are 15 residues in the CDR3. V gave up 8 bases and J gave up 3 bases; unmatched junction bases: 8. The DNA of the CDR3 is TGTGCCAGCTGTCCCCTAGCGGGGGCGACAGATACGCAGTATTTT. As protein: CASCPLAGATDTQYF.

This clone was detected only a few times. The V gene is TRBV9, the J gene TRBJ2-1, with a tentative D call TRBD2 (6 bases). The germline V gene has CDR1 SGDLS and CDR2 YYNGEE. With 6 bases removed from V and 0 bases from J, the gap between germline ends came to 19 bases. The CDR3 contains 17 residues. The CDR3 here is CASMVRAGPSSYNEQFF. In DNA, the CDR3 is TGTGCCAGCATGGTGAGAGCGGGCCCGAGCTCCTACAATGAGCAGTTCTTC.

The rearrangement uses TRBV19 and TRBJ1-1; 8 bases match TRBD1. There are 13 residues in the CDR3. Trimming took 5 bases from V and 6 from J; bases not matched to a gene: 5. Germline CDR1 and CDR2: LNHDA and SQIVND (reference sequence). The CDR3 nucleotides are TGTGCCAGTAGTCTTCGACAGGGGTCTGAAGCTTTCTTT. The encoded protein is CASSLRQGSEAFF.

J is TRBJ1-4 and V is TRBV2; D uncertain. Germline V gives CDR1 SNHLY, CDR2 FYNNEI. CDR3 length: 13 amino acids. Trimming took off 0 bases at V and 10 bases at J, with 9 bases between the two ends. The CDR3 DNA reads TGTGCCAGCAGTGAAGCATCGTCGGTAAAACTGTTTTTT. Protein sequence: CASSEASSVKLFF.

This clone has only one observation. The chain employs TRBV7-2 and TRBJ2-3; 9 bases fit TRBD2. CDR1 is SGHTA, CDR2 FQGNSA, per germline. V lost 5 bases, J lost 1 base, and 4 bases stayed unmatched. The CDR3 length is 15 residues. The CDR3 region is CASSPWTSGTDTQYF. The CDR3 coding sequence is TGTGCCAGCAGCCCATGGACTAGCGGCACAGATACGCAGTATTTT.

CDR3 sequence: CASSPAGVGTGELFF. CDR3 DNA sequence: TGCGCCAGCAGCCCAGCGGGGGTGGGCACCGGGGAGCTGTTTTTT. The gene calls are TRBV4-3 and TRBJ2-2; 8 bases agree with TRBD2. V lost 4 bases to trimming and J lost 4 bases; unmatched junction nucleotides: 5. The CDR3 totals 15 residues. Germline V gene lookup returns CDR1 LGHNA and CDR2 YSLEER.

This clone was observed a few times. Mismatch with germline at one junction end may stem from a read error. The V gene is TRBV29-1, the J gene TRBJ1-1; 12 bases align to TRBD1. Germline values: CDR1 SQVTM, CDR2 ANQGSEA. The CDR3 runs to 11 residues. The CDR3 bases are TGCAGCGCCTGGGGGGGACAGGGGGCACTTTGG. As protein: CSAWGGQGALW.

This clone was seen only once. V usage is TRBV19 and J usage is TRBJ1-5; D is possibly TRBD1 (6 bases). Trimming took off 3 bases at V and 4 bases at J, with 13 bases between the two ends. The germline V gene has CDR1 LNHDA and CDR2 SQIVND (reference sequence). The CDR3 runs 15 residues. In DNA, the CDR3 is TGTGCCAGTAGTATGAGGGGGAGGGGGAATCAGCCCCAGCATTTT. It specifies CASSMRGRGNQPQHF.

This clone came up once. J is TRBJ2-7 and V is TRBV29-1; 11 bases align to TRBD1. Germline CDR1 reads SQVTM; CDR2 reads ANQGSEA. With 7 bases clipped from V and 10 bases from J, the junction kept 15 bases outside the gene matches. The CDR3 spans 14 residues. The CDR3 spells CSAKAGTGGLGQYF. Here the CDR3 DNA reads TGCAGCGCCAAGGCGGGGACAGGGGGTCTAGGACAGTACTTC.

CDR3 DNA: TGTGCCAGCAGTTTGGTACAGGGGGCTGGACGCACTGAAGCTTTCTTT. Its protein product is CASSLVQGAGRTEAFF. The chain has TRBV28 and TRBJ1-1; the match to TRBD1 covers 9 bases. The CDR3 is made up of 16 amino acids. V was pared by 3 bases and J by 4 bases, with 9 bases of the junction left unmatched. CDR1 and CDR2 from the germline V gene are MDHEN and SYDVKM.

The V and J genes are TRBV11-1 and TRBJ2-5; 8 positions match TRBD2. The CDR3 contains 15 residues. Trimming removed 5 bases from V and 3 bases from J; junction bases left unmatched: 8. Germline loops: CDR1 SGHAT, CDR2 FQDESV (reference sequence). CDR3 loop: CASSPRDGREETQYF. Written as DNA, the CDR3 is TGTGCCAGCAGCCCCAGGGACGGGAGGGAAGAGACCCAGTACTTC.

V and J are TRBV19 and TRBJ2-7; TRBD1 matches at 8 bases. In germline, CDR1 is LNHDA, CDR2 SQIVND (reference sequence). This CDR3 is 15 amino acids long. Trimming cost V 5 bases and J 0 bases; bases outside gene matches: 6. CDR3 region: CASSSPGQASYEQYF. CDR3 DNA sequence: TGTGCCAGTAGTTCACCGGGACAGGCCTCCTACGAGCAGTACTTC.

This sequence joins TRBV5-4 and TRBJ2-3, with D perhaps TRBD2 (6 bases). Trimming stripped 5 bases from V and 1 base from J, with 14 bases between. The CDR3 extends over 15 amino acids. Germline V gene data show CDR1 as SGHNT and CDR2 as YYREEE (reference sequence). The CDR3 sequence: CASRTYSGGTDTQYF. CDR3 in DNA: TGTGCCAGCAGGACGTATAGCGGAGGCACAGATACGCAGTATTTT.

The gene calls are TRBV5-5 and TRBJ2-7, with 7 bases lining up with TRBD1. The CDR3 is made up of 14 amino acids. Germline V CDR1 and CDR2: SGHKS, YYEKEE (reference sequence). The junction had 7 bases not matched to a gene; V was cut back by 1 base and J by 6 bases. The CDR3 DNA sequence: TGTGCCAGCAGCTTGCAAGGGGGCGAAGGCGAGCAGTACTTC. This gives the protein CASSLQGGEGEQYF.

V and J are TRBV4-1 and TRBJ1-6; no reliable D call. The CDR3 covers 13 residues. V dropped 4 bases and J dropped 8 bases, with 9 bases sitting between them. The germline V gene encodes CDR1 MGHRA and CDR2 YSYEKL. CDR3 sequence reads: CASSLFGHSPLHF. The CDR3 DNA reads TGCGCCAGCAGCCTCTTTGGGCATTCACCCCTCCACTTT.

The chain uses TRBV7-6 and TRBJ2-1, with D perhaps TRBD2 (7 bases). V was cut by 2 bases and J by 2 bases, with 22 bases left in between. Germline CDR1 SGHVS, CDR2 FNYEAQ. This CDR3 region has 19 residues. The CDR3 bases are TGTGCCAGCAGCTTATATTGGGGGGGCGACAGTAGCCCCTACAATGAGCAGTTCTTC. Protein sequence: CASSLYWGGDSSPYNEQFF.

J is TRBJ1-6 and V is TRBV6-6; D gene uncertain. V was cut by 10 bases and J by 9 bases, with 19 bases left in between. Germline lookup yields CDR1 MNHNY and CDR2 SVGAGI (reference sequence). There are 14 residues in the CDR3. The CDR3 is CATTPDGQGSPLHF. CDR3 bases: TGTGCCACCACCCCGGATGGGCAAGGTTCACCCCTCCACTTT.

This chain links TRBV11-2 with TRBJ2-1; D remains unclear. This CDR3 has 12 residues. Germline CDR1 SGHAT, CDR2 FQNNGV. V was clipped by 2 bases and J by 14 bases, with 13 bases between them. The CDR3 here is CASSLSGFLKFF. In DNA, the CDR3 is TGTGCCAGCAGCTTATCCGGGTTTCTAAAGTTCTTC.

To note about this clone: At one of its ends the junction is not consistent with the germline gene, which may arise from a read error. The rearrangement uses TRBV7-2 and TRBJ2-7; D unresolved. The germline V gene encodes CDR1 SGHTA and CDR2 FQGNSA. The CDR3 contains 16 residues. The CDR3 sequence: CASSLGVDGSSSEQYF. DNA of the CDR3: TGTGCCAGCAGCTTAGGGGTTGACGGGTCCTCCTCCGAGCAGTACTTC.

CDR3 amino acids: CASSARQGAASLSTDTQYF. For the CDR3, the DNA is TGTGCCAGCAGCGCCCGACAGGGGGCAGCGAGCCTAAGCACAGATACGCAGTATTTT. The chain combines TRBV5-4 with TRBJ2-3; TRBD1 matches 10 bases. The CDR3 covers 19 residues. With 4 bases clipped from V and 0 bases from J, the junction kept 14 bases outside the gene matches. Germline CDR1 SGHNT, CDR2 YYREEE (reference sequence).